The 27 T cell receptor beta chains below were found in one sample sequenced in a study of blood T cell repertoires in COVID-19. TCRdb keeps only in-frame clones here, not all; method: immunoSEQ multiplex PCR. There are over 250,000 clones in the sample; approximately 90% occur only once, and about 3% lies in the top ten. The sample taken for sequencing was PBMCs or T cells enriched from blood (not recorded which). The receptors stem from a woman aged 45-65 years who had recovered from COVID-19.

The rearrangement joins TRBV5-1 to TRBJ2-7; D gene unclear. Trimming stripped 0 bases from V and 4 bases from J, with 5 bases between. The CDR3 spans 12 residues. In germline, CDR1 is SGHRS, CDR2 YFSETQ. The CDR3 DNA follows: TGCGCCAGCAGCTTGGTTCCGTACGAGCAGTACTTC. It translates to CASSLVPYEQYF.

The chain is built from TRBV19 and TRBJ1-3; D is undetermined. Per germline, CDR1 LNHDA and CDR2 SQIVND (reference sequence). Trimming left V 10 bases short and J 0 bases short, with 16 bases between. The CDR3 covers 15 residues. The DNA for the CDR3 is TGTGCCAACCTCACGGGAGGTTACTCTGGAAACACCATATATTTT. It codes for CANLTGGYSGNTIYF. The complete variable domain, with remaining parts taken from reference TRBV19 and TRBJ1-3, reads DGGITQSPKYLFRKEGQNVTLSCEQNLNHDAMYWYRQDPGQGLRLIYYSQIVNDFQKGDIAEGYSVSREKKESFPLTVTSAQKNPTAFYLCANLTGGYSGNTIYFGEGSWLTVV.

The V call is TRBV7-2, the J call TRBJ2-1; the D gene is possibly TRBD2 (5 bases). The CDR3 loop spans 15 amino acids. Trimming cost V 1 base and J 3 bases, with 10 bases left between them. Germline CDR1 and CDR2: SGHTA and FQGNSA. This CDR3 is CASSLEPGGYNEQFF. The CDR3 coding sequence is TGTGCCAGCAGCTTAGAACCAGGAGGCTACAATGAGCAGTTCTTC.

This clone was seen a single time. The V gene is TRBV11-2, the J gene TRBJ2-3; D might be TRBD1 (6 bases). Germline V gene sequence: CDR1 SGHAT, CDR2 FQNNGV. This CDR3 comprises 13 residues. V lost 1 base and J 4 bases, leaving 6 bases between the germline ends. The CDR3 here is CASSLGGPDTQYF. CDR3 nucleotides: TGTGCCAGCAGCTTAGGGGGGCCAGATACGCAGTATTTT.

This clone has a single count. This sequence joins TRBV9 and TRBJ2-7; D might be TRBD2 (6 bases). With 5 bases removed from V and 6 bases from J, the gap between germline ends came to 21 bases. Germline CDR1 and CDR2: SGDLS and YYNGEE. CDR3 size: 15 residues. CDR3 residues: CASSLGGLQGGEQYF. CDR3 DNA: TGTGCCAGCAGTCTGGGGGGACTCCAAGGCGGCGAGCAGTACTTC.

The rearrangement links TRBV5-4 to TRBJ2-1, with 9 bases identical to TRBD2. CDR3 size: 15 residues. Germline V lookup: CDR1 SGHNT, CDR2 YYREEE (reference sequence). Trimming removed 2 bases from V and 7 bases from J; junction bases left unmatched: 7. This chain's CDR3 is CASSFKREVANEQFF. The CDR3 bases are TGTGCCAGCAGCTTTAAGCGGGAGGTTGCTAATGAGCAGTTCTTC.

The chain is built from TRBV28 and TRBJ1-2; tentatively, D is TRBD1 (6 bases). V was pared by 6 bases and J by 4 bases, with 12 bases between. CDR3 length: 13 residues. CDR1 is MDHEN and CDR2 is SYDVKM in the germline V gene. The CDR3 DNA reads TGTGCCAGCAGGACACAGGGTGGCTATGGCTACACCTTC. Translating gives CASRTQGGYGYTF.

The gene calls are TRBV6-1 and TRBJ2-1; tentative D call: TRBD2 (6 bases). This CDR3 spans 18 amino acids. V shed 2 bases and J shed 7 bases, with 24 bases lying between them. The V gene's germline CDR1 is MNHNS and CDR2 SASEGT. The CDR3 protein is CASSESLEWGVLDNEQFF. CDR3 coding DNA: TGTGCCAGCAGTGAAAGCCTGGAATGGGGGGTTTTAGATAATGAGCAGTTCTTC.

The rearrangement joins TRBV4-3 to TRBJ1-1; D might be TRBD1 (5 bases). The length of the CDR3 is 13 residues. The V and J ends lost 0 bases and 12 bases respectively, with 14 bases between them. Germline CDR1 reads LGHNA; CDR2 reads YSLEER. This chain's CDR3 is CASSQEGGARTFF. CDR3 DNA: TGCGCCAGCAGCCAAGAGGGCGGGGCGCGGACTTTCTTT.

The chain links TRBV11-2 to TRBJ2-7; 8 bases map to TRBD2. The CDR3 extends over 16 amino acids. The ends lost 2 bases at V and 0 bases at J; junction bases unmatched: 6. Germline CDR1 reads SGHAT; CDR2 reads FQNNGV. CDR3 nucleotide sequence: TGTGCCAGCAGCTTATCTCAGCGGGGGAGCTCCTACGAGCAGTACTTC. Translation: CASSLSQRGSSYEQYF.

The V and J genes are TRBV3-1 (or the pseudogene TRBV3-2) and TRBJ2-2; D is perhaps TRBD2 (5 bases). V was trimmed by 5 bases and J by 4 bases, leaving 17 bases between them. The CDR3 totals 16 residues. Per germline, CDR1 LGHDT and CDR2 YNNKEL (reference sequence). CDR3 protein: CASSYLFGRSTGELFF. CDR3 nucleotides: TGTGCCAGCAGCTACCTATTTGGGAGAAGCACCGGGGAGCTGTTTTTT.

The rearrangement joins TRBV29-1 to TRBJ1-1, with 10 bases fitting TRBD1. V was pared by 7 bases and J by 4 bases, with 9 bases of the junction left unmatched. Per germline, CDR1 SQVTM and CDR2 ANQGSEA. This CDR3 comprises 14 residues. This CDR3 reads CSGQTGGKGTEAFF. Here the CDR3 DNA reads TGCAGCGGCCAGACAGGGGGCAAGGGCACTGAAGCTTTCTTT.

The CDR3 DNA is TGTGCCAGCAGTGACAGGGGGACAGATACGCAGTATTTT. Its translation is CASSDRGTDTQYF. V is TRBV6-1 and J is TRBJ2-3; 7 positions match TRBD1. The V segment lost 3 bases and the J segment 3 bases; nucleotides outside the gene matches: 0. Germline CDR1 MNHNS, CDR2 SASEGT. This CDR3 region has 13 residues.

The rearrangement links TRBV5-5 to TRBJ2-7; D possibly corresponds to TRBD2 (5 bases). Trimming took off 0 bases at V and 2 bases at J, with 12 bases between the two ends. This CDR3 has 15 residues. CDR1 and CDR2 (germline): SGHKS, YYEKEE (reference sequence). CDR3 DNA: TGTGCCAGCAGCTTGGCCATTTCGGAGGCCTACGAGCAGTACTTC. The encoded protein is CASSLAISEAYEQYF.

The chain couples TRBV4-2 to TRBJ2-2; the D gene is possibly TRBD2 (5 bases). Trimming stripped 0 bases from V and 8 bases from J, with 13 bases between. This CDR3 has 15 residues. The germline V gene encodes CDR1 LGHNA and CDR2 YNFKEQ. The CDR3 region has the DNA TGTGCCAGCAGCCAAGAGGTGCTAGCTTGGGGGGAGCTGTTTTTT. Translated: CASSQEVLAWGELFF.

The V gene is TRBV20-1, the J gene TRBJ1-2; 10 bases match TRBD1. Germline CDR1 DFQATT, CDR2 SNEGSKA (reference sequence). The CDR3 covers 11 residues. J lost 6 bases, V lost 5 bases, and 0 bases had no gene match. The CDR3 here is CSAGTGDGYTF. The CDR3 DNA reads TGCAGTGCTGGGACAGGGGATGGCTACACCTTC.

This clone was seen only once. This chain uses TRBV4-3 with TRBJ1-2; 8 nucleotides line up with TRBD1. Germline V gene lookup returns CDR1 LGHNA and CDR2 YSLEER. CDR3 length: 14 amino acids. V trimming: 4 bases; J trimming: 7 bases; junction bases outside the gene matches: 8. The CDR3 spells CASSPRTGYSGYTF. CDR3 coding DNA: TGCGCCAGCAGCCCTAGGACAGGGTACAGTGGCTACACCTTC.

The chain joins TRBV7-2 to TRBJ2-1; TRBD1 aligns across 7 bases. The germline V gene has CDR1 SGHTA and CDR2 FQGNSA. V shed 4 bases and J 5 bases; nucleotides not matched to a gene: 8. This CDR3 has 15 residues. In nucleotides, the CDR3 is TGTGCCAGCAGCTCATTACACAGGGGACACAATGAGCAGTTCTTC. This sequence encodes CASSSLHRGHNEQFF.

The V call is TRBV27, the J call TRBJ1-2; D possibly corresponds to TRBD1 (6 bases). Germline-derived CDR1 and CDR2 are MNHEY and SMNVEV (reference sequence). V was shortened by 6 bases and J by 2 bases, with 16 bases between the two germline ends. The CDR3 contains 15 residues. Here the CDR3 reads CASSTTGTANYGYTF. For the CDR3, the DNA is TGTGCCAGCAGCACTACAGGGACGGCGAACTATGGCTACACCTTC.

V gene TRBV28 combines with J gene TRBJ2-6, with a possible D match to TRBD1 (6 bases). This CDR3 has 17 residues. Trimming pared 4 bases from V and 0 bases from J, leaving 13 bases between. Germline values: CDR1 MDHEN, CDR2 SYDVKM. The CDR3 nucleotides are TGTGCCAGCAGTTCCCGGACAGAGATCTCTGGGGCCAACGTCCTGACTTTC. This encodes CASSSRTEISGANVLTF.

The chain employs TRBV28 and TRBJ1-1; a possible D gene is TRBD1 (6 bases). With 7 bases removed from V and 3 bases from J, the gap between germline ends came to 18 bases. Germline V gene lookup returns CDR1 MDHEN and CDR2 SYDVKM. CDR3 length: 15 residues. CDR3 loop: CASTLVGAQYTEAFF. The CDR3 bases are TGTGCCAGCACCCTTGTGGGGGCGCAGTACACTGAAGCTTTCTTT.

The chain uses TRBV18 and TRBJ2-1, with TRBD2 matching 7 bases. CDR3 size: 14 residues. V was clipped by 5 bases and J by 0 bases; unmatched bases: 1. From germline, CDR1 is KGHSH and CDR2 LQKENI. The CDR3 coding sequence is TGTGCCAGCTCAAGGACTAGCTCCTACAATGAGCAGTTCTTC. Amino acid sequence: CASSRTSSYNEQFF.

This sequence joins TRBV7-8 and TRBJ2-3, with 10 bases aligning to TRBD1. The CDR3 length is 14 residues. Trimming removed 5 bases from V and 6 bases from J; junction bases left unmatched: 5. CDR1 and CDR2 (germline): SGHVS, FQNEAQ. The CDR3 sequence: CASSAGQGTDTQYF. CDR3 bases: TGTGCCAGCAGCGCGGGACAGGGGACGGATACGCAGTATTTT. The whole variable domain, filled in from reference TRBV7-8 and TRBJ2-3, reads GAGVSQSPRYKVAKRGQDVALRCDPISGHVSLFWYQQALGQGPEFLTYFQNEAQLDKSGLPSDRFFAERPEGSVSTLKIQRTQQEDSAVYLCASSAGQGTDTQYFGPGTRLTVL.

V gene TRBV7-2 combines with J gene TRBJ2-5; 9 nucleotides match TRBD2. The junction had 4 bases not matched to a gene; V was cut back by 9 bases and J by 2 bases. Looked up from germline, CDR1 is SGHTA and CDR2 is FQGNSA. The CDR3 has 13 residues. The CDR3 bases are TGTGCCAGTATGGCGGGAGGGCAAGAGACCCAGTACTTC. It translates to CASMAGGQETQYF.

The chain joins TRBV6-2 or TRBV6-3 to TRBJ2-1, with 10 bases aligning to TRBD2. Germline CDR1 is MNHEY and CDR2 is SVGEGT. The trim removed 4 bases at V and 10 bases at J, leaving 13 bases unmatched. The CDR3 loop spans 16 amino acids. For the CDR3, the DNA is TGTGCCAGCAGTTCCCGTAAGCTAGCGGGAGAAGAAGAGCAGTTCTTC. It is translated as CASSSRKLAGEEEQFF.

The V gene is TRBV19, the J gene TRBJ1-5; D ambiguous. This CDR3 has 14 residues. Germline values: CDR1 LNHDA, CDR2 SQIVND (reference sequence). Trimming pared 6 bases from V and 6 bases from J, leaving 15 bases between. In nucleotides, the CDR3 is TGTGCCAGTAGCAAGACTGGATCTAGTCAGCCCCAGCATTTT. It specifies CASSKTGSSQPQHF.

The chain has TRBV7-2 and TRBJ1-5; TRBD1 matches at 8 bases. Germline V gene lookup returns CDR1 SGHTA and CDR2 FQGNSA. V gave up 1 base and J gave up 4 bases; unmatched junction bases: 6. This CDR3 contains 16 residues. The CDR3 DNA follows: TGTGCCAGCAGCTTAGGGGACAGGCGATTTAATCAGCCCCAGCATTTT. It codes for CASSLGDRRFNQPQHF.